This TCR beta chain stems from a study of blood T cells in healthy people across ages. This CDR3 is 15 amino acids long. V was cut by 1 base and J by 8 bases, with 12 bases left in between. The V gene's germline CDR1 is MDHEN and CDR2 SYDVKM. At least 7 million PBMCs were isolated per sample. Total RNA was isolated from each sample in quantities of at least 6 micrograms. Alongside a J-beta primer mix, a sample-barcoded 5' primer served in a second PCR lasting 7 to 11 cycles. Using its own MiXCR run on the 5' RACE reads, TCRdb lists one record per CDR3 protein. This table holds over 1,500,000 distinct CDR3 sequences, 39% found once. The table lists this clonotype with a few counts.

The receptor comes from a human donor in good health. The chain employs TRBV28 and TRBJ1-6; D ambiguous. Material for sequencing was blood. The CDR3 nucleotides read TGTGCCAGCAGTTTATCTCAGTGGCGGGATTCACCCCTCCACTTT. Encoded protein: CASSLSQWRDSPLHF.